This TCR beta chain was captured by sequencing in a study of shared clonotypes between healthy human individuals. Study-level findings and limits: Sampling covered nothing but blood. Tissue TCR repertoires likely differ from those found in blood. The study found lower generation probabilities in non-shared clonotypes than in those shared by all four donors.

Trimming left V 5 bases short and J 4 bases short, with 9 bases between. The CDR3 extends over 12 amino acids. CDR1 is SEHNR, CDR2 FQNEAQ, per germline (reference sequence). Clones were sequenced by immunoSEQ multiplex PCR, and TCRdb holds only the in-frame ones, with some missing. The sample shows roughly 300,000 clones, roughly 91% of them seen only once. Remarks on this clone: Its antigen is undetermined.

The TCR comes from a man in his late teens or twenties in good health. The genes are TRBV7-9 and TRBJ2-7; tentative D call: TRBD1 (6 bases). Specimen: memory CD8+ T cells sorted from blood. Subset of the sample: CD45RO+ cells pooled with CCR7-negative TemRA cells. CDR3 sequence: CASSQQGYEQYF. DNA for the CDR3: TGTGCCAGCAGCCAACAGGGTTACGAGCAGTACTTC.